This TCR beta chain was sequenced in a study of radiotherapy plus CTLA-4 blockade in lung cancer. Across the whole study: Around 19% of enrolled patients responded objectively, and more than 30% had disease control. Study outcomes and limitations: Clones of tumor-derived TCRs expanded in blood after radiotherapy plus ipilimumab.

The data were produced by immunoSEQ multiplex PCR, yet TCRdb's version contains in-frame clones alone and is incomplete. The sample includes about 90,000 clones, over 80% seen only once; the top ten take more than 12%. With respect to this clone: Its antigen remains unknown.

Chemo-refractory metastatic non-small-cell lung cancer patients were treated with focal radiation plus CTLA-4 blockade with ipilimumab. Germline V CDR1 and CDR2: SGHDN, FVKESK. The CDR3 is 12 amino acids. Between the trimmed V and J ends, which lost 4 bases and 6 bases, there was a span of 10 bases. The V call is TRBV14, the J call TRBJ2-7; D possibly corresponds to TRBD1 (5 bases). The clonotype was recovered from a human donor with non-small cell lung cancer that progressed on radiotherapy plus ipilimumab. The sample here was peripheral blood, taken from a patient treated with radiotherapy plus ipilimumab. Here the CDR3 reads CASSRGHREQYF. The CDR3 coding sequence is TGTGCCAGCAGCCGTGGACACCGCGAGCAGTACTTC. Together with reference TRBV14 and TRBJ2-7, the CDR3 gives the full variable domain: EAGVTQFPSHSVIEKGQTVTLRCDPISGHDNLYWYRRVMGKEIKFLLHFVKESKQDESGMPNNRFLAERTGGTYSTLKVQPAELEDSGVYFCASSRGHREQYFGPGTRLTVT.